This entry lists 8 T cell receptor beta chains sequenced from one sample in a study of OX40 agonist ivuxolimab in advanced cancers. Data came from immunoSEQ multiplex PCR; TCRdb stores just in-frame clones and leaves some out. The sample shows about 47,000 clones, around 80% of them seen only once. The sequencing used CD4+ or CD8+ T cells sorted from blood, collected in a trial of the OX40 agonist ivuxolimab. These receptors originate from an adult with an advanced solid tumor such as melanoma, head and neck, liver or kidney cancer.

V is TRBV10-3 and J is TRBJ2-3, with 10 positions matching TRBD2. The CDR3 has 15 residues. With V trimmed by 5 bases and J by 2 bases, 4 bases remained unmatched. Germline CDR1 ENHRY, CDR2 SYGVKD. The CDR3 DNA follows: TGTGCCATCAGTCCCGGGACTAGCGTCACAGATACGCAGTATTTT. Amino acids: CAISPGTSVTDTQYF.

J is TRBJ2-1 and V is TRBV27; D uncertain. The CDR3 has 13 residues. Trimming removed 6 bases from V and 0 bases from J, with 6 bases in between. The germline V gene has CDR1 MNHEY and CDR2 SMNVEV (reference sequence). As DNA, the CDR3 is TGTGCCAGCAGCCGCGGCTCCTACAATGAGCAGTTCTTC. It translates to CASSRGSYNEQFF.

In this sample, this clone turned up a few times. This sequence joins TRBV30 and TRBJ1-1; D might be TRBD1 (6 bases). The V end lost 3 bases, the J end lost 8 bases, and 13 bases lay between the germline ends. The CDR3 sequence is 12 residues long. CDR1 is GTSNPN and CDR2 is SVGIG in the germline V gene (reference sequence). The CDR3 DNA reads as TGTGCCTGGAGCATTTCTGGGGGCGAAGCTTTCTTT. The encoded protein is CAWSISGGEAFF.

The table lists this clone with a few counts. The chain employs TRBV5-1 and TRBJ2-7; 7 bases align to TRBD2. Losses at the gene ends were 4 bases for V and 6 bases for J; bases not matched to a gene: 4. This CDR3 is built from 12 residues. Germline CDR1 SGHRS, CDR2 YFSETQ. The CDR3 DNA reads TGCGCCAGCAGCCTGGGACTATCCGAGCAGTACTTC. It specifies CASSLGLSEQYF.

The V and J genes are TRBV2 and TRBJ2-3, with 7 nucleotides matching TRBD2. V shed 3 bases, J shed 1 base, and the junction held 7 bases outside the gene matches. CDR1 is SNHLY and CDR2 is FYNNEI in the germline V gene. The CDR3 length is 16 residues. The CDR3: CASSDPLGRGTDTQYF. The CDR3 DNA reads as TGTGCCAGCAGTGATCCCCTTGGGAGGGGCACAGATACGCAGTATTTT.

The chain recombines TRBV19 with TRBJ2-1; TRBD2 matches 9 bases. This CDR3 has 12 amino acids. Trimming took 7 bases from V and 7 from J; bases not matched to a gene: 2. Germline CDR1 reads LNHDA; CDR2 reads SQIVND (reference sequence). Written as DNA, the CDR3 is TGTGCCAGTAACGCGGGAGGGAATGAGCAGTTCTTC. Amino acid sequence: CASNAGGNEQFF. Full variable domain (remainder filled in from reference TRBV19 and TRBJ2-1): DGGITQSPKYLFRKEGQNVTLSCEQNLNHDAMYWYRQDPGQGLRLIYYSQIVNDFQKGDIAEGYSVSREKKESFPLTVTSAQKNPTAFYLCASNAGGNEQFFGPGTRLTVL.

The rearrangement links TRBV18 to TRBJ2-5; D is possibly TRBD2 (6 bases). Matching the DNA end better, TRBJ2-7 makes the J call doubtful. The length of the CDR3 is 14 residues. Germline V gene data show CDR1 as KGHSH and CDR2 as LQKENI. The CDR3 reads CASSPLPGVGEQYF. The CDR3 DNA follows: TGTGCCAGCTCACCACTTCCGGGGGTGGGCGAGCAGTACTTC.

This clone was counted between two and nine times. This chain links TRBV6-5 with TRBJ1-5; TRBD1 might be the D (6 bases). Germline CDR1 MNHEY, CDR2 SVGAGI. This CDR3 has 13 residues. Trimming left V 6 bases short and J 4 bases short, with 10 bases between. The CDR3 reads CASSPDRNQPQHF. The CDR3 coding sequence is TGTGCCAGCAGCCCCGACAGGAATCAGCCCCAGCATTTT.